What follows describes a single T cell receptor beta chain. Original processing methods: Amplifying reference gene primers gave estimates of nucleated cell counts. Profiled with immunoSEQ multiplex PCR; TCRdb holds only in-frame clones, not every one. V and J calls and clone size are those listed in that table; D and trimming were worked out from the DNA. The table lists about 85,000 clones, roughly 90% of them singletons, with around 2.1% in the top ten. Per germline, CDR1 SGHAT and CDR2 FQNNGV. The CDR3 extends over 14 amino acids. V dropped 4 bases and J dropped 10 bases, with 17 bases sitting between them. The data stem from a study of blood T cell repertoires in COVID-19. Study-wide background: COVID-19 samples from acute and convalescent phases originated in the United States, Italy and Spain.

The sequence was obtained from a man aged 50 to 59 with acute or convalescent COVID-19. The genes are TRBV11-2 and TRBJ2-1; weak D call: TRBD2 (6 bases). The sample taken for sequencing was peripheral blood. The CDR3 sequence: CASSSLGRGLEQFF. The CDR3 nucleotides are TGTGCCAGCAGCTCCCTAGGTAGGGGACTGGAGCAGTTCTTC.